The present T cell receptor beta chain was sequenced within a study of post-analysis software for immune sequencing data. Study-wide points: Patients showed TRBV5-6, TRBV5-1 and TRBV20-1 among a handful of TRBV segments more frequent than in controls.

Unique molecular identifiers were present in the TCR beta cDNA libraries. Each CDR3 protein gets one entry after TCRdb re-called the PCR reads with MiXCR. The sample lists 750,000 to 950,000 distinct CDR3 sequences; roughly 50% were seen once. This clonotype was observed a few times. Its specificity is unknown. The V gene end was trimmed by 5 bases and the J gene end by 0 bases; junction bases not matched to a gene: 4. The CDR3 runs 14 residues. Germline CDR1 reads SGDLS; CDR2 reads YYNGEE. The chain combines TRBV9 with TRBJ1-1, with 7 positions matching TRBD1. The sample taken for sequencing was blood. The receptor was isolated from a girl aged 10 to 17 with multiple sclerosis. CDR3: CASSETGLNTEAFF. In DNA, the CDR3 is TGTGCCAGCAGTGAGACAGGGCTGAACACTGAAGCTTTCTTT.